Detailed here is one TCR beta chain. Its antigen is still unknown. Base quality data are lacking; no much larger clone is found one base away. Donors were healthy HIV-negative adults with no recently reported acute infections or vaccinations. Every donor was a Caucasian adult living in Nashville, Tennessee, USA. CD4+ T cells were enriched by magnetic negative selection, after which naive cells were positively selected on CD45RA and the negative fraction was taken as the memory subset. Blood was obtained by leukapheresis, after which PBMCs were separated by Ficoll-Histopaque density gradient centrifugation and cryopreserved in liquid nitrogen vapor phase. Analytical flow cytometry was used to check the purity and quantity of every magnetically sorted T cell population. Genomic DNA was isolated from each sorted fraction and quantified by UV absorbance on a Nanodrop 2000c. This sample stems from a study of shared clonotypes between healthy human individuals (dated by TCRdb to about 2020). Regarding the research as a whole: A couple of women and three men aged 18 to 49 years were included in the cohort. Leukapheresis yielded between about 0.8 and 8.9 billion PBMCs per donor. To increase sequencing depth and limit assay-specific biases, different laboratories used diverse techniques to prepare libraries and sequence TCR repertoires. To estimate repertoire size and how much clonotype sharing occurs between individuals, the study deeply sequenced the blood TCR repertoires of five or six healthy adults. Per donor, three plates each were used for CD4 naive and CD4 memory, two for CD8 naive, and one for CD8 memory. Overall study results and their limits: Based on pairwise subsampling, the degree of clonotype sharing among donors was expected to be affected by sequencing depth. Higher generation probabilities were observed for clonotypes shared by all four sorted-subset donors than for non-shared clonotypes. Incomplete sequencing was indicated by rarefaction of sorted-subset datasets, despite the large sequencing depth. Sampling was restricted to blood, and TCR repertoires in tissue are likely to differ from TCR repertoires in blood. Because the study included a small number of donors, the genetic and exposure-history diversity represented was limited. Naive subsets generally had larger estimated clonotype richness than memory subsets. Across a few donors, roughly 5.1% of naive CD4, approximately 4% of naive CD8, 2.3% of memory CD4, and around 0.4% of memory CD8 clonotypes were shared.

TCR CDR3 regions were amplified from genomic DNA by multiplex PCR using the deep immunoSEQ assay. Extracted genomic DNA from each cell subset was distributed evenly across all wells of several immunoSEQ 96-well plates, and each plate was treated as a replicate. Each replicate PCR for sorted subsets received roughly 0.2 ug genomic DNA, equal to about 30,000 T cell genomes. Purified libraries were measured with a Qubit 3.0 fluorometer, size-checked on a Bioanalyzer 2100, and measured again with the KAPA Library Quantification kit. Every immunoSEQ 96-well plate was sequenced on a separate single-read 150-cycle Illumina NextSeq 550 flow cell. Turning to the authors' computational methods: Because the immunoSEQ output held only junctional sequences and lacked quality scores, the filtering could not match the filtering applied to full-length reads. To assign V/J genes and CDR3, sequences were annotated using PyIR, a Python wrapper for IgBLAST v1.9, with IMGT germline references. Reads were filtered out if the reads had weak V/J assignments (E-value above 1e-6), no CDR3, stop codons, out-of-frame junctions, or ambiguous translated residues. V3J clonotypes were defined by identical inferred V gene, J gene, and CDR3 amino acid sequence. Percentage overlap between repertoires was computed as shared unique clonotypes divided by the size of the smaller repertoire. RTK rarefaction, the Chao1 estimator, and Recon v2.1 estimates of unobserved clonotypes were used to assess repertoire richness. Generation probabilities for all TCRbeta clonotypes obtained by the gDNA method from a handful of donors were computed using OLGA. TCRdb obtained this table from immuneACCESS and retained in-frame rearrangements with V and J assigned. These tables miss some clones; where compared with another copy, unresolved V genes account for less than half of the shortfall, and the remainder is unexplained. V and J calls and clone size are those listed in that table; D and trimming were worked out from the DNA. Here the sample has some 1 million clones; around 74% occur a single time. In total, the top ten clones hold 1.2% to 1.5% of the sample.

The CDR3 measures 16 amino acids from cysteine to phenylalanine. The DNA shown is the 48-base CDR3, in frame from base 1. The germline V gene specifies SGHTA as CDR1 and FQGNSA as CDR2. The trim is 1 base for V and 1 base for J, with a gap of 12 bases between the germline ends. The TCR sequence derives from a young man in good health. The chain uses TRBV7-2 and TRBJ2-3; TRBD2 is a weak D gene call, 6 bases matching. What was sequenced was memory CD4+ T cells sorted from blood. The cell subset or site tag for this specimen amounts to: CD45RA-negative fraction. The sequenced DNA is TGTGCCAGCAGCTTAGTAGTGGGAGGAGGCACAGATACGCAGTATTTT. Its product reads: CASSLVVGGGTDTQYF.